Shown below are 8 T cell receptor beta chains from a single sample sequenced in a study of control samples from healthy donors and cancer patients. Some clones are missing from TCRdb's copy, which holds only in-frame ones; the method was immunoSEQ multiplex PCR. The table records about 73,000 clones, around 94% of them present only once. The sample was blood. The receptors come from a woman in her forties in good health.

This clone was seen once. This chain joins TRBV6-5 and TRBJ2-3, with D perhaps matching TRBD2 (6 bases). This CDR3 has 12 amino acids. Between the trimmed V and J ends, which lost 6 bases and 9 bases, there was a span of 13 bases. Germline V gene data show CDR1 as MNHEY and CDR2 as SVGAGI. The CDR3 coding sequence is TGTGCCAGCAGACCGCTCCGGGGGACGCAGTATTTT. It codes for CASRPLRGTQYF.

J is TRBJ1-2 and V is TRBV30; 10 positions agree with TRBD1. V gave up 5 bases and J gave up 7 bases; unmatched junction bases: 4. The CDR3 runs to 12 residues. Germline CDR1 reads GTSNPN; CDR2 reads SVGIG (reference sequence). DNA for the CDR3: TGTGCCTGGGGCCGGGACAGGGGTGGCTACACCTTC. As protein: CAWGRDRGGYTF.

The V gene is TRBV24-1, the J gene TRBJ1-3; the D gene is possibly TRBD1 (5 bases). The CDR3 covers 15 residues. The V end lost 7 bases, the J end lost 0 bases, and 12 bases lay between the germline ends. Germline assignment: CDR1 KGHDR and CDR2 SFDVKD. The CDR3 DNA reads TGTGCCACCAGCCCGGGACCCTACTCTGGAAACACCATATATTTT. Its protein product is CATSPGPYSGNTIYF.

This clone was recorded once. J is TRBJ2-7 and V is TRBV5-6, with 8 bases identical to TRBD2. The CDR3 spans 16 residues. The V segment lost 0 bases and the J segment 2 bases; nucleotides outside the gene matches: 7. Germline CDR1 reads SGHDT; CDR2 reads YYEEEE. As DNA, the CDR3 is TGTGCCAGCAGCTTGGACGGGAGCGGGGGCCCCTACGAGCAGTACTTC. It encodes CASSLDGSGGPYEQYF.

This clone showed up just once. The CDR3 loop reads CASRKGLSSGNTIYF. DNA for the CDR3: TGTGCCAGCAGGAAGGGGTTAAGCTCTGGAAACACCATATATTTT. The chain couples TRBV6-5 to TRBJ1-3; D might be TRBD1 (5 bases). Germline V gives CDR1 MNHEY, CDR2 SVGAGI. The CDR3 has 15 amino acids. The V and J ends lost 6 bases and 0 bases respectively, with 12 bases between them.

The rearrangement joins TRBV4-1 to TRBJ1-4; TRBD1 aligns across 11 bases. Germline CDR1 is MGHRA and CDR2 is YSYEKL. This CDR3 has 13 amino acids. J was trimmed by 8 bases and V by 8 bases; bases with no gene match: 4. Here the CDR3 DNA reads TGCGCCAGCTCACGGACAGGGGGCGAAAAACTGTTTTTT. It translates to CASSRTGGEKLFF.

J is TRBJ2-7 and V is TRBV19; D remains unclear. Germline V CDR1 and CDR2: LNHDA, SQIVND (reference sequence). With 5 bases removed from V and 2 bases from J, the gap between germline ends came to 7 bases. CDR3 size: 12 residues. This chain's CDR3 is CASSVSPYEQYF. Written as DNA, the CDR3 is TGTGCCAGTAGTGTCAGTCCCTACGAGCAGTACTTC.

The V gene is TRBV4-2, the J gene TRBJ1-1; no firm D call. The length of the CDR3 is 14 residues. CDR1 is LGHNA and CDR2 is YNFKEQ in the germline V gene. V gave up 0 bases and J gave up 0 bases, with 5 bases separating them. The CDR3: CASSQDGVNTEAFF. CDR3 nucleotides: TGTGCCAGCAGCCAAGATGGGGTGAACACTGAAGCTTTCTTT.